These 21 T cell receptor beta chains were all obtained from the same sample, sequenced in a study of regulatory T cells in long-lasting Graves disease. The time point here: persistent/refractory GD, antithyroid drugs over 5 years with positive TRAb. There was RNA extracted from PBMCs, and the TCR library was made from it. Relying on iRepertoire HTBI primers and Arm-PCR of CDR3 regions, the team built TCR beta libraries. One entry per CDR3 protein, called by TCRdb with MiXCR from the multiplex PCR reads. Among 500,000 to 700,000 distinct CDR3 sequences listed, 30% were seen once. The sample in question was peripheral blood mononuclear cells (PBMCs), obtained when the disease was refractory, from a patient treated with antithyroid drugs. The receptors were gathered from a female donor with Graves disease.

The rearrangement joins TRBV6-2 or TRBV6-3 to TRBJ1-5; D is possibly TRBD1 (5 bases). CDR3 length: 15 amino acids. The germline CDR1 and CDR2 sequences are MNHEY and SVGEGT. V dropped 3 bases and J dropped 4 bases, with 13 bases sitting between them. CDR3 coding DNA: TGTGCCAGCAGTTATGGTCCCAGGGATAATCAGCCCCAGCATTTT. Translating it yields CASSYGPRDNQPQHF.

This clonotype was seen only a few times. This chain connects TRBV20-1 to TRBJ1-2; D remains ambiguous. Germline CDR1 DFQATT, CDR2 SNEGSKA (reference sequence). V dropped 5 bases and J dropped 1 base, with 11 bases sitting between them. The CDR3 loop spans 13 amino acids. CDR3 loop: CSARRDFNYGYTF. The DNA of the CDR3 is TGCAGTGCTCGACGCGACTTTAACTATGGCTACACCTTC.

CDR3 nucleotide sequence: TGTGCCAGCTCACAGGACAGGGAGAACACTGAAGCTTTCTTT. Its protein is CASSQDRENTEAFF. The rearrangement uses TRBV18 and TRBJ1-1, with 8 bases lining up with TRBD1. V dropped 4 bases and J dropped 1; count of bases not matched to a gene: 2. The CDR3 contains 14 residues. Germline values: CDR1 KGHSH, CDR2 LQKENI.

V and J are TRBV20-1 and TRBJ2-7; 7 nucleotides line up with TRBD1. Germline loops: CDR1 DFQATT, CDR2 SNEGSKA (reference sequence). The ends lost 3 bases at V and 9 bases at J; junction bases unmatched: 8. This CDR3 is built from 12 residues. Written as DNA, the CDR3 is TGCAGTGCTAGCACAGACAGGGTTGGGCAGTACTTC. Translation gives CSASTDRVGQYF.

Note on this clonotype: The CDR3 does not close with the conserved phenylalanine or tryptophan, likely indicating a read error. The chain employs TRBV5-1 and TRBJ1-1; a possible D gene is TRBD1 (6 bases). CDR3 length equals 13 residues. Germline CDR1 SGHRS, CDR2 YFSETQ. With 3 bases removed from V and 5 bases from J, the gap between germline ends came to 11 bases. Here the CDR3 DNA reads TGCGCCAGCAGCTGGGGGGGCCCTACTGAAGCTTTCCTT. As protein: CASSWGGPTEAFL.

The sample holds many counts of this clonotype. Germline and junction disagree at one end, which may indicate a read error. J is TRBJ1-2 and V is TRBV6-1; TRBD1 aligns across 8 bases. This CDR3 comprises 14 residues. Germline V gives CDR1 MNHNS, CDR2 SASEGT. CDR3 sequence reads: CASSDGQGNFGYTF. CDR3 in DNA: TGTGCCAGCAGTGATGGACAGGGTAACTTTGGCTACACCTTC.

The chain employs TRBV3-1 and TRBJ2-7; 7 bases are shared with TRBD1. Germline V gene data show CDR1 as LGHDT and CDR2 as YNNKEL (reference sequence). V gave up 4 bases and J gave up 1 base; unmatched junction bases: 10. The CDR3 spans 16 residues. CDR3 in amino acids: CASSPPWTGISYEQYF. CDR3 DNA: TGTGCCAGCAGCCCACCCTGGACAGGAATATCCTACGAGCAGTACTTC.

On this clonotype itself: Since a far larger clone is one base different, this is likely a read error. The chain recombines TRBV7-3 with TRBJ2-7; 9 bases are shared with TRBD2. The CDR3 consists of 15 residues. CDR1 SGHTA and CDR2 FQGTGA come from the germline V gene. CDR3 in amino acids: CVSSLDGLAGREQYF. CDR3 nucleotide sequence: TGTGTCAGCAGCTTAGATGGGCTAGCGGGACGCGAGCAGTACTTC. Together with reference TRBV7-3 and TRBJ2-7, the CDR3 gives the full variable domain: GAGVSQTPSNKVTEKGKYVELRCDPISGHTALYWYRQSLGQGPEFLIYFQGTGAADDSGLPNDRFFAVRPEGSVSTLKIQRTERGDSAVYLCVSSLDGLAGREQYFGPGTRLTVT.

A remark on this clonotype: A clone one base away is much larger, so this may be a read error. V usage is TRBV27 and J usage is TRBJ1-1; tentative D call: TRBD1 (5 bases). Germline CDR1 is MNHEY and CDR2 is SMNVEV (reference sequence). This CDR3 is 11 amino acids long. The chain's CDR3 is CASKGHTGAFF. In nucleotides, the CDR3 is TGTGCCAGCAAGGGGCACACTGGAGCTTTCTTT.

This clonotype has a count of ten or more. The CDR3 sequence is CASSLATQETQYF. The DNA of the CDR3 is TGTGCCAGCAGCTTGGCGACTCAAGAGACCCAGTACTTC. V usage is TRBV5-4 and J usage is TRBJ2-5; the D is unclear. CDR3 length: 13 amino acids. V gave up 0 bases and J gave up 2 bases, with 5 bases separating them. Germline CDR1 SGHNT, CDR2 YYREEE (reference sequence).

The chain has TRBV6-1 and TRBJ2-7; 7 nucleotides match TRBD2. The V gene end was trimmed by 4 bases and the J gene end by 5 bases; junction bases not matched to a gene: 5. Germline assignment: CDR1 MNHNS and CDR2 SASEGT. This CDR3 has 13 residues. The CDR3, as DNA: TGTGCCAGCAGTGTCCTAGCGGAAAACGAGCAGTACTTC. It translates to CASSVLAENEQYF.

The CDR3 region has the DNA TGTGCCACCAGCAGAGCCGGGACCGTCAAGGAGCCCCAGCATTTT. This codes for CATSRAGTVKEPQHF. The genes are TRBV15 and TRBJ1-5; D perhaps matches TRBD1 (5 bases). This CDR3 region has 15 residues. V was clipped by 1 base and J by 8 bases, with 15 bases between them. CDR1 is LNHNV, CDR2 YYDKDF, per germline (reference sequence).

In this sample, this clonotype turned up many times. DNA for the CDR3: TGTGCCAGCAGTAGGGGGGGTACCTACGAGCAGTACTTC. Its translation is CASSRGGTYEQYF. This chain uses TRBV6-1 with TRBJ2-7, with a tentative D call TRBD2 (7 bases). Trimming took off 5 bases at V and 2 bases at J, with 10 bases between the two ends. The CDR3 has 13 residues. From germline, CDR1 is MNHNS and CDR2 SASEGT.

Ten or more counts support this clonotype. A read error may account for a junction end that differs from germline. V is TRBV27 and J is TRBJ1-1; no firm D call. Germline V gene sequence: CDR1 MNHEY, CDR2 SMNVEV (reference sequence). The CDR3 runs 13 residues. The CDR3 sequence: CASSLSPNNEAFF. The CDR3 nucleotides read TGTGCCAGCAGTTTATCGCCGAACAATGAAGCTTTCTTT.

This clonotype was detected only a few times. The chain joins TRBV12-3 or TRBV12-4 to TRBJ1-1; no reliable D call. V dropped 3 bases and J dropped 4 bases, with 9 bases sitting between them. The CDR3 is 13 amino acids. The CDR3 sequence is CASSFSPSTEAFF. As DNA, the CDR3 is TGTGCCAGCAGTTTCTCTCCCAGCACTGAAGCTTTCTTT.

This clonotype occurred a few times. This chain joins TRBV20-1 and TRBJ2-7; no clear D gene. Germline loops: CDR1 DFQATT, CDR2 SNEGSKA (reference sequence). V lost 1 base and J lost 0, with 7 bases in between. The CDR3 is 13 residues long. The CDR3 region is CSARGEDSYEQYF. DNA of the CDR3: TGCAGTGCTAGAGGCGAAGACTCCTACGAGCAGTACTTC.

The V gene is TRBV6-4, the J gene TRBJ1-1; no definite D call. Per germline, CDR1 MRHNA and CDR2 SNTAGT. Trimming took off 5 bases at V and 7 bases at J, with 5 bases between the two ends. The CDR3 extends over 10 amino acids. CDR3 coding DNA: TGTGCCAGCAGTTACGGTGAAGCTTTCTTT. Protein sequence: CASSYGEAFF.

This clonotype has a count of ten or more. In DNA form, the CDR3 reads TGCAGTGCTGATCTTGGTGGCGGGAGCACGGGTGAGCAGTACTTC. This gives the protein CSADLGGGSTGEQYF. The J gene is TRBJ2-7, the V gene TRBV20-1; 7 nucleotides align to TRBD2. Germline CDR1 DFQATT, CDR2 SNEGSKA (reference sequence). The trim removed 5 bases at V and 7 bases at J, leaving 17 bases unmatched. This CDR3 is 15 amino acids long.

This clonotype was counted at least ten times. V gene TRBV10-3 combines with J gene TRBJ2-5; 15 positions match TRBD2. Germline V gives CDR1 ENHRY, CDR2 SYGVKD. The V segment lost 9 bases and the J segment 5 bases; nucleotides outside the gene matches: 4. CDR3 length equals 14 residues. This CDR3 is CAMRTSGRGETQYF. The DNA of the CDR3 is TGTGCCATGAGGACTAGCGGGAGGGGCGAGACCCAGTACTTC.

This rearrangement joins TRBV3-1 to TRBJ1-2; possibly TRBD1 for D (5 bases). The CDR3 is 15 amino acids. V was shortened by 0 bases and J by 8 bases, with 16 bases between the two germline ends. The germline V gene has CDR1 LGHDT and CDR2 YNNKEL (reference sequence). CDR3 nucleotide sequence: TGTGCCAGCAGCCAAGATAGGGGATTCAAGGAGGGCTACACCTTC. Translating it yields CASSQDRGFKEGYTF.

The chain recombines TRBV2 with TRBJ2-1, with 8 positions matching TRBD2. V dropped 3 bases and J dropped 10; count of bases not matched to a gene: 11. Per the germline V gene, CDR1 is SNHLY and CDR2 is FYNNEI. The CDR3 runs to 15 residues. The CDR3 loop reads CASSELAGSPGEQFF. In DNA, the CDR3 is TGTGCCAGCAGTGAGTTAGCGGGATCGCCGGGGGAGCAGTTCTTC.